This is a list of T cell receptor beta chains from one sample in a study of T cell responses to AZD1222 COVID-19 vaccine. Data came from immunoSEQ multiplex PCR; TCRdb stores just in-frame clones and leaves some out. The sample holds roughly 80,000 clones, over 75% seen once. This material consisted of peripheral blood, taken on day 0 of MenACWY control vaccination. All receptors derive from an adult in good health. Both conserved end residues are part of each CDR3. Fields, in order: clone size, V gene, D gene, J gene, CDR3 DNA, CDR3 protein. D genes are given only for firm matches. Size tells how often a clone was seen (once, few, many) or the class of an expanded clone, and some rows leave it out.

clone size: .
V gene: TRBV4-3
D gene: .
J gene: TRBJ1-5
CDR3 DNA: TGCGCCAGCAGCCAAGACAGGGCGGGCAATCAGCCCCAGCATTTT
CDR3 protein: CASSQDRAGNQPQHF

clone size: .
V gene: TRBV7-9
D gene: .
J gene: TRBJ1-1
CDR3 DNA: TGTGCCAGCAGCTTAGCGAAAAATGAGGCGGCTTTCTTT
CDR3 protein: CASSLAKNEAAFF

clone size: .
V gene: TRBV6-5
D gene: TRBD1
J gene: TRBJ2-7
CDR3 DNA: TGTGCCACCGACGATACAGGGGGCCCCTACGAGCAGTACTTC
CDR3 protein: CATDDTGGPYEQYF

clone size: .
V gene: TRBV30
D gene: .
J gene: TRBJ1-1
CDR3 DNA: TGTGCCTGGAGTGACCGGGCCCCTACTGAAGCTTTCTTT
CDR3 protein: CAWSDRAPTEAFF

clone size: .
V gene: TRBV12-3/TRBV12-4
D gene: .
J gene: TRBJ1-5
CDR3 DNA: TGTGCCAGCAGTTTATCCGGGCAGCCCCAGCATTTT
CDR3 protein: CASSLSGQPQHF

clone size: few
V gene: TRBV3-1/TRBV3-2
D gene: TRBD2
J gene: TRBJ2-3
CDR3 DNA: TGTGCCAGCAGCCGGGCTAGCGGGGGGGGCACAGATACGCAGTATTTT
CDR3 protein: CASSRASGGGTDTQYF

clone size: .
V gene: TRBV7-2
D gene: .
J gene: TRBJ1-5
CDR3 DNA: TGTGCCAGCAGCAGATACGGTCAGCCCCAGCATTTT
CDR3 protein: CASSRYGQPQHF

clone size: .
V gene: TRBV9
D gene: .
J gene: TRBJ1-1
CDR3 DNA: TGTGCCAGCAGCGTAGCTCCGGACCGTTACACTGAAGCTTTCTTT
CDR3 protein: CASSVAPDRYTEAFF

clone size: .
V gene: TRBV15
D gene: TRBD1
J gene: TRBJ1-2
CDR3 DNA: TGTGCCACCAGCAGAGATGTGGAGGGGGCAGAGGGCTACACCTTC
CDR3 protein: CATSRDVEGAEGYTF

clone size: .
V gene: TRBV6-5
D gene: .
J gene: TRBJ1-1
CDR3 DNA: TGTGCCAGCGGGGAGGGGGAAGCTTTCTTT
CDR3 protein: CASGEGEAFF

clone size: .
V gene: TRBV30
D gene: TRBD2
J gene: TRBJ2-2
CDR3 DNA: TGTGCCTGGAATCTGTACGGGGGGGTCACCGGGGAGCTGTTTTTT
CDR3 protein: CAWNLYGGVTGELFF

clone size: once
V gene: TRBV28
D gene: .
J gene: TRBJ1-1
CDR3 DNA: TGTGCCAGCAGCTCTGAGGCTGCCAACACTGAAGCTTTCTTT
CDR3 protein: CASSSEAANTEAFF

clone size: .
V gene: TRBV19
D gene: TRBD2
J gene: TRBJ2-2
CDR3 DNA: TGTGCCAGTGCAAAGCTAGCGGGTGATACCGGGGAGCTGTTTTTT
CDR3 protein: CASAKLAGDTGELFF

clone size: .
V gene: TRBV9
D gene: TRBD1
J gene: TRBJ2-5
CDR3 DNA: TGTGCCAGCAATTCTCAGGGGGCAGGGGAGACCCAGTACTTC
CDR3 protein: CASNSQGAGETQYF

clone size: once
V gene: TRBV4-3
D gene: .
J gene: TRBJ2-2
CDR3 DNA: TGCGCCAGCAGCCAAGATGAAGGGTTCGGGGAGCTGTTTTTT
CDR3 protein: CASSQDEGFGELFF

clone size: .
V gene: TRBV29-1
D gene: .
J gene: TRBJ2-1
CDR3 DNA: TGCAGCGTCCGAACCGGACCGGGATACAATGAGCAGTTCTTC
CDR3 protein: CSVRTGPGYNEQFF

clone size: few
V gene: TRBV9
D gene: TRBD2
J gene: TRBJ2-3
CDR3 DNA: TGTGCCAGCAGCGTAGCAGCGGGGGATAGCACAGATACGCAGTATTTT
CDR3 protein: CASSVAAGDSTDTQYF

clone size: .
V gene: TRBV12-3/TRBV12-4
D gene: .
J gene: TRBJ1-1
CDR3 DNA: TGTGCCAGCAACCCCGGAGAGAACACTGAAGCTTTCTTT
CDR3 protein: CASNPGENTEAFF

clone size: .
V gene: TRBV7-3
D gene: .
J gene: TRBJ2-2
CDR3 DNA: TGTGCCAGCAGCTTACTGAACACCGGGGAGCTGTTTTTT
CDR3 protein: CASSLLNTGELFF

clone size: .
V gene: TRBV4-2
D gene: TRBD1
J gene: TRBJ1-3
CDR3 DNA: TGTGCCAGCAGCCAAGATTCCCGCGCAGGGGGCATTGGAAACACCATATATTTT
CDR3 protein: CASSQDSRAGGIGNTIYF

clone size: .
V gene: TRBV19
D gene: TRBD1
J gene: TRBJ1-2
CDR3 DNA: TGTGCCAGTAGTACAAAGGACAGGCGGTACTATGGCTACACCTTC
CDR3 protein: CASSTKDRRYYGYTF

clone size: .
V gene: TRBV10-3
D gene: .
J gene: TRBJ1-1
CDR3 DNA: TGTGCCATCAGTGGGGAGGCCCCGGGAACTGAAGCTTTCTTT
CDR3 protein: CAISGEAPGTEAFF

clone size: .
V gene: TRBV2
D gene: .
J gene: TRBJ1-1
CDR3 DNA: TGTGCCAGCTCGCGGACAGTGGGCCGGGGAGCTCCTGAAGCTTTCTTT
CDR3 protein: CASSRTVGRGAPEAFF

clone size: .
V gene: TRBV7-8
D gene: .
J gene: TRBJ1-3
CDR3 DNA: TGTGCCAGCAGCTTGTCCGACTCTGGAAACACCATATATTTT
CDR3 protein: CASSLSDSGNTIYF

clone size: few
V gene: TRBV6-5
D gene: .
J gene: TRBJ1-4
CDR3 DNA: TGTGCCAGCAGTTACGCCCGGCTAACTAATGAAAAACTGTTTTTT
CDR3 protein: CASSYARLTNEKLFF

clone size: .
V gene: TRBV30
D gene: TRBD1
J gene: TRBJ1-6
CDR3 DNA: TGTGCCTGGAACCCGGGACAGGTAGCTTCACCCCTCCACTTT
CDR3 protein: CAWNPGQVASPLHF

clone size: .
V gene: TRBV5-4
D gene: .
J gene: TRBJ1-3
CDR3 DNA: TGTGCCAGCAGCTTGATTCCCCTGGCAGGGTCTGGAGGAAACACCATATATTTT
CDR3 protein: CASSLIPLAGSGGNTIYF

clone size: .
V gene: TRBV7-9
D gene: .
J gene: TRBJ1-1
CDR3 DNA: TGTGCCAGCAGCCACAAGATCGGGGGTCGGATCGGTAACACTGAAGCTTTCTTT
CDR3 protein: CASSHKIGGRIGNTEAFF

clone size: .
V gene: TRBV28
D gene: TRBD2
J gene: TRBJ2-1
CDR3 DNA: TGTGCCAGCAGTTCTCCGGGACTAGCGGGTGAGCAGTTCTTC
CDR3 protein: CASSSPGLAGEQFF

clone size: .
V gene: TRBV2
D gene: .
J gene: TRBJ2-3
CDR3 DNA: TGTGCCAGCAATACAGCGGCCCCGAAGACGCAGTATTTT
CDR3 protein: CASNTAAPKTQYF

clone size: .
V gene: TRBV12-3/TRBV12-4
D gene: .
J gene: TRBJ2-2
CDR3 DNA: TGTGCCAGCAGAAAGAAACAGGGCGGGGAGCTGTTTTTT
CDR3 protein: CASRKKQGGELFF

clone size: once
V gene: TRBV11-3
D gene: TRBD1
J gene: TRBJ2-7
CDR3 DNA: TGTGCCAGCAGCCGTGGACAGGGGGAAACCTACGAGCAGTACTTC
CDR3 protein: CASSRGQGETYEQYF

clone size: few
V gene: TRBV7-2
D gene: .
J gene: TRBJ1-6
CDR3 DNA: TGTGCCAGCAGCTTCCCGAGCTCACCCCTCCACTTT
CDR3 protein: CASSFPSSPLHF